These 18 T cell receptor beta chains share one sample of origin, sequenced in a study of blood T cell repertoires in COVID-19. TCRdb keeps only in-frame clones here, not all; method: immunoSEQ multiplex PCR. The table lists about 500,000 clones, 75% to 90% of them singletons. The sample comprised PBMCs or T cells enriched from blood (not recorded which). The receptors were sampled from a woman aged 18-30 years who had recovered from COVID-19.

This chain connects TRBV12-3 or TRBV12-4 to TRBJ1-1; TRBD1 is a possible D gene (5 bases). The CDR3 covers 11 residues. V gave up 6 bases and J gave up 10 bases, with 12 bases separating them. The CDR3 sequence is CASSPGFGAFF. The CDR3 DNA reads as TGTGCCAGCAGCCCAGGGTTCGGAGCTTTCTTT.

This chain joins TRBV5-8 and TRBJ1-5, with 9 bases that match TRBD1. The length of the CDR3 is 14 residues. J gave up 5 bases and V 7 bases, and 7 bases lay outside the gene matches. CDR1 is SGHTS and CDR2 is YDEGEE in the germline V gene. This CDR3 reads CASGYRGHDQPQHF. CDR3 coding DNA: TGTGCCAGCGGGTACAGGGGGCACGATCAGCCCCAGCATTTT.

This chain links TRBV4-1 with TRBJ1-2; 8 bases fit TRBD1. V lost 4 bases, J lost 8 bases, and 3 bases stayed unmatched. This CDR3 comprises 12 residues. Germline CDR1 and CDR2: MGHRA and YSYEKL. The CDR3, as DNA: TGCGCCAGCAGCCGGACAGGGTACGGCTACACCTTC. Translating gives CASSRTGYGYTF.

This rearrangement joins TRBV7-2 to TRBJ2-5; TRBD2 matches at 8 bases. With 0 bases clipped from V and 1 base from J, the junction kept 4 bases outside the gene matches. Germline V CDR1 and CDR2: SGHTA, FQGNSA. This CDR3 has 16 residues. Here the CDR3 reads CASSLAGRGAQETQYF. For the CDR3, the DNA is TGTGCCAGCAGCTTAGCCGGGCGGGGGGCCCAAGAGACCCAGTACTTC. Full variable domain (outside the CDR3, taken from reference TRBV7-2 and TRBJ2-5): GAGVSQSPSNKVTEKGKDVELRCDPISGHTALYWYRQSLGQGLEFLIYFQGNSAPDKSGLPSDRFSAERTGGSVSTLTIQRTQQEDSAVYLCASSLAGRGAQETQYFGPGTRLLVL.

The V gene is TRBV2, the J gene TRBJ2-6; the match to TRBD1 covers 11 bases. The CDR3 contains 16 residues. The V segment lost 6 bases and the J segment 2 bases; nucleotides outside the gene matches: 3. The V gene's germline CDR1 is SNHLY and CDR2 FYNNEI. This CDR3 reads CASRGTGGPGANVLTF. The CDR3 DNA follows: TGTGCCAGCAGGGGGACAGGGGGTCCTGGGGCCAACGTCCTGACTTTC.

The chain couples TRBV18 to TRBJ1-1; D may be TRBD1 (5 bases). Trimming removed 3 bases at V and 3 bases at J, with 8 bases between. The CDR3 contains 13 residues. Germline V lookup: CDR1 KGHSH, CDR2 LQKENI. Here the CDR3 DNA reads TGTGCCAGCTCACCCAACAGGCACACTGAAGCTTTCTTT. It specifies CASSPNRHTEAFF.

The chain is built from TRBV5-1 and TRBJ2-7, with D possibly TRBD1 on 6 matching bases. Germline CDR1 SGHRS, CDR2 YFSETQ. This CDR3 has 15 amino acids. V lost 2 bases, J lost 6 bases, and 18 bases lay in between. The CDR3 DNA is TGCGCCAGCAGCTTAGGGCCAGGGGCAGGGGTCGAGCAGTACTTC. This sequence encodes CASSLGPGAGVEQYF.

This rearrangement joins TRBV30 to TRBJ2-2; a possible D gene is TRBD2 (6 bases). CDR3 size: 13 residues. The germline V gene has CDR1 GTSNPN and CDR2 SVGIG (reference sequence). V gave up 3 bases and J gave up 7 bases, with 12 bases separating them. The CDR3 DNA sequence: TGTGCCTGGAGACTACCGGGGGTCGGGGAGCTGTTTTTT. Its protein product is CAWRLPGVGELFF.

This clone was observed a handful of times. The chain joins TRBV19 to TRBJ2-5; possible D gene TRBD2, 7 bases. Germline assignment: CDR1 LNHDA and CDR2 SQIVND (reference sequence). This CDR3 contains 15 residues. With 6 bases removed from V and 5 bases from J, the gap between germline ends came to 19 bases. The CDR3 is CASSPDGGPRETQYF. The CDR3 DNA follows: TGTGCCAGTAGCCCGGACGGGGGGCCAAGGGAGACCCAGTACTTC.

This clone has only one observation. The rearrangement uses TRBV2 and TRBJ2-2; 10 nucleotides line up with TRBD1. The CDR3 sequence is 15 residues long. The J segment lost 4 bases and the V segment lost 7 bases, leaving 6 bases of the junction unmatched. Germline CDR1 reads SNHLY; CDR2 reads FYNNEI. The CDR3 spells CASMGDRGTTGELFF. The CDR3 bases are TGTGCCAGCATGGGGGACAGGGGTACCACCGGGGAGCTGTTTTTT.

The V gene is TRBV10-3, the J gene TRBJ2-5, with D possibly TRBD1 on 6 matching bases. The V and J ends lost 7 bases and 2 bases respectively, with 11 bases between them. The CDR3 is 13 residues long. From germline, CDR1 is ENHRY and CDR2 SYGVKD. The CDR3 sequence is CAINQGPQETQYF. The DNA of the CDR3 is TGTGCCATCAACCAGGGGCCTCAAGAGACCCAGTACTTC.

This sequence joins TRBV28 and TRBJ1-1; TRBD1 aligns across 7 bases. The ends lost 4 bases at V and 5 bases at J; junction bases unmatched: 7. The CDR3 is made up of 14 amino acids. Germline CDR1 and CDR2: MDHEN and SYDVKM. Here the CDR3 reads CASSSPTGRTEAFF. CDR3 DNA sequence: TGTGCCAGCAGTTCCCCGACAGGGAGGACTGAAGCTTTCTTT.

With regard to this clone: The junction departs from the called germline gene at one end, perhaps through a read error. This sequence joins TRBV6-2 or TRBV6-3 and TRBJ2-7, with 8 bases lining up with TRBD1. Germline V lookup: CDR1 MNHEY, CDR2 SVGEGT. This CDR3 has 13 residues. The chain's CDR3 is CASSSSIPGTGDF. CDR3 sequence (DNA): TGTGCCAGCAGTTCGTCTATTCCCGGGACAGGAGACTTC.

This chain joins TRBV5-1 and TRBJ2-7; 9 bases line up with TRBD2. J lost 0 bases, V lost 6 bases, and 10 bases had no gene match. Per germline, CDR1 SGHRS and CDR2 YFSETQ. The CDR3 runs 16 residues. The CDR3 region has the DNA TGCGCCAGCAACCCTAGCGGGGCTTATAGCTCCTACGAGCAGTACTTC. Its translation: CASNPSGAYSSYEQYF.

CDR3 DNA: TGTGCCAGCAGCCCCGGCGGGGGGGGAGAAAGCAATCAGCCCCAGCATTTT. It encodes CASSPGGGGESNQPQHF. The genes are TRBV7-9 and TRBJ1-5, with D perhaps matching TRBD1 (5 bases). CDR1 and CDR2 from the germline V gene are SEHNR and FQNEAQ (reference sequence). Trimming took off 5 bases at V and 1 base at J, with 18 bases between the two ends. The CDR3 consists of 17 residues.

This clone came up once. This chain links TRBV3-1 (or the pseudogene TRBV3-2) with TRBJ2-3, with TRBD2 matching 10 bases. Germline V gene sequence: CDR1 LGHDT, CDR2 YNNKEL (reference sequence). The V and J ends lost 0 bases and 5 bases, in that order; junction bases with no gene match: 11. This CDR3 has 18 residues. CDR3 bases: TGTGCCAGCAGCCAAGATGAGCGACAGCGGGGGGGAGGAGATACGCAGTATTTT. As protein: CASSQDERQRGGGDTQYF.

This chain links TRBV2 with TRBJ2-3; TRBD2 aligns across 9 bases. With 3 bases clipped from V and 0 bases from J, the junction kept 13 bases outside the gene matches. CDR1 SNHLY and CDR2 FYNNEI come from the germline V gene. This CDR3 contains 19 residues. This chain's CDR3 is CASSDWASGASTSTDTQYF. CDR3 nucleotides: TGTGCCAGCAGTGATTGGGCTAGCGGGGCCTCAACTAGCACAGATACGCAGTATTTT.

For this clone: At the DNA level, this CDR3 is encoded by other sequences in the same sample as well. The chain has TRBV18 and TRBJ1-1, with D maybe TRBD1 (5 bases). The germline gives CDR1 KGHSH, CDR2 LQKENI. Trimming stripped 2 bases from V and 4 bases from J, with 8 bases between. This CDR3 is built from 13 residues. This chain's CDR3 is CASSPSGGTEAFF. The CDR3 DNA follows: TGTGCCAGCTCACCATCCGGGGGCACTGAAGCTTTCTTT.